This T cell receptor (beta chain) was sequenced in a study of metastatic and nonmetastatic thyroid tumors. Background on the study: Repertoire comparisons spanned blood and tumor or nodule tissue from malignant and benign thyroid patients.

This clone occurred many times. Its antigen is unknown. Study results and limitations: It was reported that TCR beta diversity was significantly higher in malignant thyroid tumors than benign nodules, in blood and tumor.

In the study's own analysis: Building a distant-metastasis classifier for papillary thyroid cancer drew on CDR3 differences across clinicopathological groups. With MiXCR, TCRdb called clones anew from the PCR reads. The V and J calls reflect TCRdb's pipeline rather than the authors' work. This sample has around 30,000 clones, with 23% found just once. Nobody among the patients had been given any treatment before thyroid surgery. The CDR3 spans 16 residues. Trimming shortened V by 2 bases and J by 7 bases, and 20 bases separated the two germline ends. Germline values: CDR1 WSHSY, CDR2 SAAADI. V usage is TRBV10-2 and J usage is TRBJ1-2, with D perhaps matching TRBD1 (6 bases). Sequenced input: blood. The receptor comes from a female donor with papillary thyroid cancer or a benign thyroid nodule (not recorded which). Some clones in this sample may be carry-over from other donors' samples. The CDR3 protein is CASSEVVGTIRPGYTF. The CDR3 coding sequence is TGCGCCAGCAGTGAGGTCGTCGGGACAATCCGTCCTGGCTACACCTTC.